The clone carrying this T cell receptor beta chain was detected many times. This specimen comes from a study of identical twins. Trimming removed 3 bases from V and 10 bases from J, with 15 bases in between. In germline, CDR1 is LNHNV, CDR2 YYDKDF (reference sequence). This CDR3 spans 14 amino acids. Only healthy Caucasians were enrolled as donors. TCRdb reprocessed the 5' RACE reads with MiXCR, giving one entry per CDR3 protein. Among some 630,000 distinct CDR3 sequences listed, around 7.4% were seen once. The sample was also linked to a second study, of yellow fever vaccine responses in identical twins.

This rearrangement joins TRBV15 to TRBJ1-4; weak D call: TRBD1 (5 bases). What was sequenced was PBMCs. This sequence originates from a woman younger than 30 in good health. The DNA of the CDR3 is TGTGCCACCAGCAGGGACCTGGGGCCAGGAAAACTGTTTTTT. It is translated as CATSRDLGPGKLFF.